A selection of T cell receptor beta chains follows, all from one sample in a study of response to subunit inactivated influenza vaccine. TCRdb processed the RT-PCR reads anew with MiXCR; each CDR3 protein has one entry. Of more than 400,000 distinct CDR3 sequences detected, approximately 7.8% appear once; the ten largest clones hold 13%. Sequenced here: PBMCs from blood, sampled less than 30 months after vaccination. These TCRs come from a man between 50 and 75 years old who received an inactivated influenza vaccine. Each CDR3 is given with its conserved first and last residue. D genes are given only for firm matches. Size tells how often a clone was seen (once, few, many) or the class of an expanded clone, and some rows leave it out.

>TRBJ2-3|few|TRBV7-2|TRBD2
CASSISSGDTDTQYF
TGTGCCAGCAGCATCTCTAGCGGAGACACAGATACGCAGTATTTT
>TRBJ2-3|.|TRBV10-3|TRBD2
CAISETSGRADTQYF
TGTGCCATCAGTGAGACTAGCGGGAGGGCAGATACGCAGTATTTT
>TRBJ2-5|many|TRBV6-1|.
CASSEQGVETQYF
TGTGCCAGCAGTGAACAAGGGGTTGAGACCCAGTACTTC
>TRBJ2-3|few|TRBV4-3|.
CASSQDKLAADTQYF
TGCGCCAGCAGCCAAGATAAACTAGCAGCCGATACGCAGTATTTT
>TRBJ2-1|few|TRBV12-3/TRBV12-4|.
CASRSIGHEQFF
TGTGCCAGCAGGTCGATCGGCCATGAGCAGTTCTTC
>TRBJ1-4|few|TRBV4-2|TRBD1
CASSQDRATNEKLFF
TGTGCCAGCAGCCAGGACAGGGCAACTAATGAAAAACTGTTTTTT
>TRBJ2-5|few|TRBV3-1|TRBD2
CASSPGLAGDQETQYF
TGTGCCAGCAGCCCCGGACTAGCGGGGGACCAAGAGACCCAGTACTTC
>TRBJ1-2|few|TRBV3-1|.
CASSPRGGGHYGYTF
TGTGCCAGCAGCCCCCGGGGTGGAGGGCATTATGGCTACACCTTC
>TRBJ1-6|.|TRBV19|.
CASSITRTVRSPLHF
TGTGCCAGTAGTATTACGAGGACAGTGAGGTCACCCCTCCACTTT
>TRBJ2-1|.|TRBV20-1|TRBD2
CSASAGAPYNEQFF
TGCAGTGCTAGTGCGGGAGCGCCCTACAATGAGCAGTTCTTC
>TRBJ2-6|few|TRBV24-1|.
CATSDPTRISGANVLTF
TGTGCCACCAGTGATCCGACCCGAATCTCTGGGGCCAACGTCCTGACTTTC
>TRBJ2-3|.|TRBV12-3/TRBV12-4|TRBD2
CASSFSLADTQYF
TGTGCCAGCAGTTTCTCACTAGCGGATACGCAGTATTTT
>TRBJ2-3|.|TRBV9|.
CASSARTGFVITDTQYF
TGTGCCAGCAGCGCCCGTACAGGGTTTGTGATCACAGATACGCAGTATTTT
>TRBJ2-7|few|TRBV5-1|.
CASSLGFRDGSYEQYF
TGCGCCAGCAGCTTGGGGTTTCGGGACGGCTCCTACGAGCAGTACTTC
>TRBJ2-1|many|TRBV10-3|TRBD2
CAISRTSGRAPNEQFF
TGTGCCATCAGTAGGACTAGCGGGAGGGCTCCCAATGAGCAGTTCTTC
>TRBJ2-1|.|TRBV11-1|TRBD2
CASSPRGTSGRESYNEQFF
TGTGCCAGCAGCCCTCGGGGGACTAGCGGGAGGGAATCCTACAATGAGCAGTTCTTC
>TRBJ2-5|.|TRBV4-2|.
CASSRDPGEETQYF
TGTGCCAGCAGCCGCGACCCGGGGGAAGAGACCCAGTACTTC
>TRBJ2-3|.|TRBV10-3|TRBD2
CATFRAGADTQYF
TGTGCCACCTTCCGCGCGGGAGCAGATACGCAGTATTTT
>TRBJ2-3|.|TRBV6-2/TRBV6-3|TRBD2
CASRRIPLAPATDTQYF
TGTGCCAGCAGGAGAATTCCACTAGCGCCCGCCACAGATACGCAGTATTTT
>TRBJ2-2|many|TRBV4-3|TRBD2
CASSQEILAGGGTGELFF
TGCGCCAGCAGCCAAGAGATACTAGCGGGGGGAGGTACCGGGGAGCTGTTTTTT
>TRBJ2-5|.|TRBV5-1|.
CASSLAGEYQETQYF
TGCGCCAGCAGCTTAGCAGGAGAGTACCAAGAGACCCAGTACTTC
>TRBJ2-7|.|TRBV2|TRBD1
CASRGTATTRSRPYEQYF
TGTGCCAGCAGGGGGACAGCGACCACCCGAAGTAGACCCTACGAGCAGTACTTC
>TRBJ1-1|.|TRBV7-9|.
CASRSDPGWEETEAFF
TGTGCCAGCAGGTCCGACCCCGGTTGGGAGGAAACTGAAGCTTTCTTT
>TRBJ1-5|few|TRBV20-1|.
CSARDKPNQPQHF
TGCAGTGCTAGGGACAAGCCCAATCAGCCCCAGCATTTT
>TRBJ1-1|.|TRBV20-1|TRBD1
CSAFRGTGNTEAFF
TGCAGTGCCTTTAGGGGGACAGGGAACACTGAAGCTTTCTTT
>TRBJ2-7|.|TRBV29-1|TRBD1
CSVRRQGAYEQYF
TGCAGCGTGAGGCGACAGGGGGCCTACGAGCAGTACTTC
>TRBJ2-7|few|TRBV7-2|TRBD1
CASSLNPLGQGYEQYF
TGTGCCAGCAGCTTAAATCCCCTAGGACAGGGCTACGAGCAGTACTTC
>TRBJ1-2|many|TRBV28|.
CASCPVAQAGYTF
TGTGCCAGCTGCCCAGTTGCCCAGGCTGGCTACACCTTC
>TRBJ2-7|few|TRBV20-1|.
CSAQDKYEQYF
TGCAGTGCTCAGGACAAATACGAGCAGTACTTC
>TRBJ2-7|.|TRBV20-1|.
CSARRSLSPYEQYF
TGCAGTGCTAGACGGTCCTTAAGTCCCTACGAGCAGTACTTC
>TRBJ2-1|.|TRBV29-1|.
CSVNGTAFSYNEQFF
TGCAGCGTTAACGGGACGGCTTTCTCCTACAATGAGCAGTTCTTC
>TRBJ1-5|.|TRBV21-1|.
CASSIRGYSNQPQHF
TGTGCCAGCAGCATCAGGGGATATAGCAATCAGCCCCAGCATTTT
>TRBJ2-7|many|TRBV27|.
CASSLSRTYEQYF
TGTGCCAGCAGTTTATCGCGGACCTACGAGCAGTACTTC
>TRBJ2-3|many|TRBV7-3|.
CASSLKRGDTQYF
TGTGCCAGCAGCTTAAAACGGGGAGATACGCAGTATTTT
>TRBJ1-1|few|TRBV3-1|.
CASSRNRQNTEAFF
TGTGCCAGCAGCCGGAACAGACAGAACACTGAAGCTTTCTTT
>TRBJ2-6|.|TRBV10-3|.
CAISGGPSGANVLTF
TGTGCCATCAGTGGGGGTCCCTCTGGGGCCAACGTCCTGACTTTC
>TRBJ2-1|few|TRBV27|.
CASSALGLKSNEQFF
TGTGCCAGCAGTGCCCTGGGACTGAAATCGAATGAGCAGTTCTTC
>TRBJ2-3|.|TRBV20-1|TRBD2
CSARDGSRGGALGTQYF
TGCAGTGCTAGAGATGGAAGTCGCGGGGGGGCCTTGGGTACGCAGTATTTT
>TRBJ1-6|many|TRBV20-1|TRBD1
CSARGQGLESPLHF
TGCAGTGCTAGAGGACAGGGTTTGGAATCACCCCTCCACTTT
>TRBJ1-1|.|TRBV10-3|.
CAISDPTVNTEAFF
TGTGCCATCAGTGATCCGACTGTGAACACTGAAGCTTTCTTT
>TRBJ2-5|.|TRBV20-1|TRBD1
CSAQGQGPPTQDF
TGCAGTGCTCAGGGACAGGGGCCCCCGACCCAGGACTTC
>TRBJ1-2|.|TRBV14|.
CASSQVQNGYTF
TGTGCCAGCAGCCAAGTACAGAATGGCTACACCTTC